A single sample gave rise to the 12 T cell receptor beta chains below, sequenced in a study of CD8 T cells in ankylosing spondylitis. TCRdb independently ran MiXCR on the 5' RACE reads; one entry per CDR3 protein. The data hold about 5,700 distinct CDR3 sequences, with approximately 2.3% observed a single time. Material for sequencing was blood, either unsorted or a sorted T cell fraction (not recorded which). These TCRs come from a male donor with ankylosing spondylitis or in good health (not recorded which).

There are a few counts of this clonotype. The chain combines TRBV9 with TRBJ1-2; D is unresolved. CDR1 is SGDLS and CDR2 is YYNGEE in the germline V gene. The CDR3 is made up of 13 amino acids. Between the trimmed V and J ends, which lost 5 bases and 5 bases, there was a span of 13 bases. The CDR3 region is CASRDDRWYGYTF. The CDR3 bases are TGTGCCAGCAGAGACGACCGGTGGTATGGCTACACCTTC.

This clonotype came up many times. The chain uses TRBV9 and TRBJ2-1; D ambiguous. The CDR3 covers 14 residues. From germline, CDR1 is SGDLS and CDR2 YYNGEE. Trimming removed 6 bases at V and 2 bases at J, with 12 bases between. The CDR3 sequence is CASKPGFPYNEQFF. DNA of the CDR3: TGTGCCAGCAAGCCAGGATTCCCCTACAATGAGCAGTTCTTC.

This clonotype was counted at least ten times. The CDR3, as DNA: TGTGCCAGCAGCGTAGCTGACAGGGGCTACGAGCAGTACTTC. Translation: CASSVADRGYEQYF. The genes are TRBV9 and TRBJ2-7; 8 nucleotides agree with TRBD1. The CDR3 is 14 residues long. J lost 3 bases, V lost 0 bases, and 2 bases had no gene match. Germline CDR1 SGDLS, CDR2 YYNGEE.

This clonotype is labeled as medium-sized. This sequence joins TRBV9 and TRBJ2-2; possibly TRBD2 for D (5 bases). V lost 0 bases and J lost 0, with 12 bases in between. The CDR3 runs 17 residues. CDR1 SGDLS and CDR2 YYNGEE come from the germline V gene. CDR3 residues: CASSVGFRTSNTGELFF. DNA for the CDR3: TGTGCCAGCAGCGTAGGGTTCCGGACTTCGAACACCGGGGAGCTGTTTTTT.

This clonotype was detected many times. The chain is built from TRBV9 and TRBJ2-7; D is uncertain. Germline V CDR1 and CDR2: SGDLS, YYNGEE. This CDR3 is built from 15 residues. With 1 base removed from V and 0 bases from J, the gap between germline ends came to 11 bases. The CDR3 reads CASSVSTLPSYEQYF. As DNA, the CDR3 is TGTGCCAGCAGCGTATCGACCCTGCCCTCCTACGAGCAGTACTTC.

This clonotype showed up many times. V and J are TRBV9 and TRBJ2-1; D unclear. Trimming took off 2 bases at V and 0 bases at J, with 9 bases between the two ends. Germline lookup yields CDR1 SGDLS and CDR2 YYNGEE. This CDR3 is 15 amino acids long. CDR3 in amino acids: CASSVDLSSYNEQFF. CDR3 sequence (DNA): TGTGCCAGCAGCGTGGACCTGAGCTCCTACAATGAGCAGTTCTTC.

This clonotype was counted ten times or more. The chain carries TRBV9 and TRBJ2-6; TRBD2 is a possible D gene (5 bases). Germline CDR1 is SGDLS and CDR2 is YYNGEE. This CDR3 has 15 amino acids. V lost 0 bases and J 1 base, leaving 5 bases between the germline ends. CDR3 sequence (DNA): TGTGCCAGCAGCGTAGGGGAGTCTGGGGCCAACGTCCTGACTTTC. It is translated as CASSVGESGANVLTF. Complete variable domain (other parts from reference TRBV9 and TRBJ2-6): DSGVTQTPKHLITATGQRVTLRCSPRSGDLSVYWYQQSLDQGLQFLIQYYNGEERAKGNILERFSAQQFPDLHSELNLSSLELGDSALYFCASSVGESGANVLTFGAGSRLTVL.

In this sample, this clonotype turned up many times. The chain has TRBV9 and TRBJ1-4; D gene unclear. V shed 3 bases and J shed 8 bases, with 20 bases lying between them. The CDR3 runs 16 residues. Germline V gives CDR1 SGDLS, CDR2 YYNGEE. CDR3: CASSAERSPLKEKLFF. Here the CDR3 DNA reads TGTGCCAGCAGCGCGGAGAGGTCTCCTTTAAAGGAAAAACTGTTTTTT.

This clonotype has at least ten counts. The chain is built from TRBV9 and TRBJ2-1; D gene ambiguous. Per the germline V gene, CDR1 is SGDLS and CDR2 is YYNGEE. This CDR3 comprises 13 residues. The V end was cut by 0 bases, the J end by 5 bases, with 6 bases between. The CDR3 DNA reads TGTGCCAGCAGCGTAGCTTTCGACAATGAGCAGTTCTTC. Its protein product is CASSVAFDNEQFF.

This clonotype was seen at least ten times. The chain has TRBV9 and TRBJ2-1; 9 nucleotides align to TRBD2. The CDR3 contains 16 residues. V dropped 0 bases and J dropped 8; count of bases not matched to a gene: 9. The germline V gene encodes CDR1 SGDLS and CDR2 YYNGEE. The CDR3 bases are TGTGCCAGCAGCGTAGGCCTGGCGGGAGGGCGGGATGAGCAGTTCTTC. Translation gives CASSVGLAGGRDEQFF. Complete variable domain (other parts from reference TRBV9 and TRBJ2-1): DSGVTQTPKHLITATGQRVTLRCSPRSGDLSVYWYQQSLDQGLQFLIQYYNGEERAKGNILERFSAQQFPDLHSELNLSSLELGDSALYFCASSVGLAGGRDEQFFGPGTRLTVL.

This clonotype occurred many times. This chain links TRBV9 with TRBJ2-7, with TRBD1 matching over 12 bases. The CDR3 is made up of 13 amino acids. V gave up 3 bases and J gave up 6 bases; unmatched junction bases: 1. Germline lookup yields CDR1 SGDLS and CDR2 YYNGEE. CDR3: CASSGGQGAEQYF. DNA for the CDR3: TGTGCCAGCAGCGGGGGACAGGGGGCCGAGCAGTACTTC.

This clonotype was picked up many times. This chain uses TRBV9 with TRBJ2-7, with D unclear. The CDR3 totals 13 residues. Germline V gene sequence: CDR1 SGDLS, CDR2 YYNGEE. V dropped 4 bases and J dropped 1 base, with 9 bases sitting between them. The CDR3 DNA is TGTGCCAGCAGCCCCGGGTTATCCTACGAGCAGTACTTC. Its translation is CASSPGLSYEQYF.